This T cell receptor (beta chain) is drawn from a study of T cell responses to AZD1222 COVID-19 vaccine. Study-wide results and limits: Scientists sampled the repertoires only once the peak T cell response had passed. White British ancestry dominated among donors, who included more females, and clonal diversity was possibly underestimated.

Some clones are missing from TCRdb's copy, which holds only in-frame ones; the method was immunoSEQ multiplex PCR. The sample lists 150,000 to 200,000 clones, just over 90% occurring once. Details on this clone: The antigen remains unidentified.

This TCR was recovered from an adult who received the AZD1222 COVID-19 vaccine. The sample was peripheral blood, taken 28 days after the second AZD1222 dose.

The DNA for the CDR3 is TGTGCCAGCAGCTTGGGCAGGGCCAATCAGCCCCAGCATTTT. Translated: CASSLGRANQPQHF. This chain uses TRBV5-6 with TRBJ1-5, with TRBD1 as a possible D gene (5 bases). CDR3 length equals 14 residues. Germline assignment: CDR1 SGHDT and CDR2 YYEEEE. With 0 bases removed from V and 3 bases from J, the gap between germline ends came to 7 bases.